These T cell receptor beta chains were read from a single sample in a study of spatial heterogeneity in lung cancer. MiXCR, run by TCRdb on the 5' RACE reads, gives a single entry per CDR3 protein. Altogether 75,000 to 85,000 distinct CDR3 sequences are present, approximately 20% being singletons, with the ten largest covering approximately 5.6%. This material consisted of PBMCs, taken at surgery. These receptor sequences come from a male donor with early-stage non-small cell lung cancer. CDR3s include the opening cysteine and the closing phenylalanine or tryptophan. The D gene is left open where the match is weak. Clone size is not always given. Where it is, it says once, few, many or a class for expanded clones.

>TRBJ2-7|few|TRBD2|TRBV15
TGTGCCACCAGCAAAGACCGGGACTACTCCTACGAGCAGTACTTC
CATSKDRDYSYEQYF
>TRBJ1-1|few|-|TRBV7-6
TGTGCCAGCAGCTTATCCCCCGGACAGACTGAAGCTTTCTTT
CASSLSPGQTEAFF
>TRBJ2-5|once|-|TRBV20-1
TGCAGTGCTAGAGGTTGGCTAGCAGAAGAGACCCAGTACTTC
CSARGWLAEETQYF
>TRBJ1-4|-|-|TRBV29-1
TGCAGCGTTGGCTGGCACGGGTATGAAAAACTGTTTTTT
CSVGWHGYEKLFF
>TRBJ2-1|many|-|TRBV24-1
TGTGCCACCAGTGACCTTTGGAATGAGCAGTTCTTC
CATSDLWNEQFF
>TRBJ1-1|few|-|TRBV6-6
TGTGCCAGCACCCATACAGAGAACACTGAAGCTTTCTTT
CASTHTENTEAFF
>TRBJ2-1|-|-|TRBV28
TGTGCCAGCAGCCGGACTACTGGTGAGCAGTTCTTC
CASSRTTGEQFF
>TRBJ2-4|once|-|TRBV20-1
TGCAGTGCTAGAGATCTCCAGGGGACGGAAAACATTCAGTACTTC
CSARDLQGTENIQYF
>TRBJ2-2|-|-|TRBV29-1
TGCAGCGTTGATGGTGGGTCGGACACCGGGGAGCTGTTTTTT
CSVDGGSDTGELFF
>TRBJ2-7|few|-|TRBV28
TGTGCCAGCAGTTTAGCCCAGGTAGGGCAGTACTTC
CASSLAQVGQYF
>TRBJ2-1|-|-|TRBV7-7
TGTGCTAGCAGCATTGACGGTAGCTCCTACAATGAGCAGTTCTTC
CASSIDGSSYNEQFF
>TRBJ2-5|many|-|TRBV11-2
TGTGCCAGCAGCACAGGGACTTGGGAGGAGACCCAGTACTTC
CASSTGTWEETQYF
>TRBJ2-3|few|-|TRBV20-1
TGCAGTGCCCACGGGGATACGCAGTATTTT
CSAHGDTQYF
>TRBJ2-5|-|-|TRBV6-2/TRBV6-3
TGTGCCAGCAGTGCCCACCCCGAGACCCAGTACTTC
CASSAHPETQYF
>TRBJ2-6|many|-|TRBV10-3
TGTGCCATCAGTGAGCGTAGGTCCGGGGCCAACGTCCTGACTTTC
CAISERRSGANVLTF
>TRBJ2-6|-|-|TRBV20-1
TGCAGTGCCTCGCGGGACAGCTCTGGGGCCAACGTCCTGACTTTC
CSASRDSSGANVLTF
>TRBJ2-7|few|-|TRBV6-6
TGTGCCAGCAGTACTTCTACGAACCCTATCAAGCAGTACTTC
CASSTSTNPIKQYF
>TRBJ2-7|many|TRBD2|TRBV28
TGTGCCAGCAGCCCCCTCCCGGGAGGGCCCCACGAGCAGTACTTC
CASSPLPGGPHEQYF
>TRBJ2-1|many|-|TRBV11-3
TGTGCCAGCCCGGAGGTGGTCAGCGGGACATATCAACCCCTTTTACACAATGAGCAGTTCTTC
CASPEVVSGTYQPLLHNEQFF
>TRBJ2-1|-|TRBD2|TRBV5-1
TGCGCCAGCAGCCTTAGCGGGGCCCGGGACTATGAGCAGTTCTTC
CASSLSGARDYEQFF
>TRBJ1-3|many|TRBD1|TRBV5-1
TGCGCCAGCAGCCGGACAGGAGACGGAAACACCATATATTTT
CASSRTGDGNTIYF
>TRBJ1-6|few|-|TRBV4-1
TGCGCCAGCAGCCAAGTGCACGATTCACCCCTCCACTTT
CASSQVHDSPLHF
>TRBJ1-1|few|TRBD1|TRBV27
TGTGCCAGTAGGGACAGGCCCCCGAAGGACACTGAAGCTTTCTTT
CASRDRPPKDTEAFF
>TRBJ2-6|-|-|TRBV5-1
TGCGCCAGCAGCTTGGCCTTGGGGAACTCTGGGGCCAACGTCCTGACTTTC
CASSLALGNSGANVLTF
>TRBJ2-3|few|TRBD1|TRBV7-8
TGTGCCAGCAGCGGTCCGGGACAGGGGGCGTCAGATACGCAGTATTTT
CASSGPGQGASDTQYF
>TRBJ2-5|few|-|TRBV28
TGTGCCAGCAGCCTCCCCCAAGAGACCCAGTACTTC
CASSLPQETQYF
>TRBJ1-2|few|-|TRBV7-2
TGTGCCAGCAGCATGCGACAGGTTATTAACTATGGCTACACCTTC
CASSMRQVINYGYTF
>TRBJ1-3|-|-|TRBV2
TGTGCCAGCAGCGAACTAGGAAACACCATATATTTT
CASSELGNTIYF
>TRBJ2-5|-|-|TRBV3-1
TGTGCCAGCAGCCGATTCGACCCCAGGTCGGAGACCCAGTACTTC
CASSRFDPRSETQYF
>TRBJ1-4|-|TRBD1|TRBV7-9
TGTGCCAGCAGCTTAAAGACAGGGGACGGTGAAAAACTGTTTTTT
CASSLKTGDGEKLFF
>TRBJ2-7|-|TRBD2|TRBV28
TGTGCCAGCAGTTTAGAGCGGGAGCATCACGAGCAGTACTTC
CASSLEREHHEQYF
>TRBJ1-1|-|-|TRBV5-6
TGTGCCAGCACCCGAGCGGAAACCAGATTGAACACTGAAGCTTTCTTT
CASTRAETRLNTEAFF
>TRBJ1-5|few|-|TRBV30
TGTGCCTGGACTGGGAAAAACAATCAGCCCCAGCATTTT
CAWTGKNNQPQHF
>TRBJ1-3|-|-|TRBV20-1
TGCAGTGCTAGCAGGGGAGCTGGAAACACCATATATTTT
CSASRGAGNTIYF
>TRBJ2-1|-|TRBD1|TRBV7-9
TGTGCCAGCAGCTTAGCCGGGACAGGGGTTTACAATGAGCAGTTCTTC
CASSLAGTGVYNEQFF
>TRBJ2-1|many|TRBD2|TRBV7-9
TGTGCCAGCAGCTTAGTGACTAGCGGGAGCGATGAGCAGTTCTTC
CASSLVTSGSDEQFF
>TRBJ2-6|once|-|TRBV4-3
TGCGCCAGCAGCCAAGGAATACCGGGGCCTCACTCTGGGGCCAACGTCCTGACTTTC
CASSQGIPGPHSGANVLTF
>TRBJ2-5|many|TRBD1|TRBV4-1
TGCGCCAGCAGCCAAGGGGACAGTGGTGGAGAGACCCAGTACTTC
CASSQGDSGGETQYF
>TRBJ2-5|few|-|TRBV15
TGTGCCACCAGCAGTTGGGGGGGCGGAGAGACCCAGTACTTC
CATSSWGGGETQYF
>TRBJ2-2|few|-|TRBV7-2
TGTGCCAGCAGCTTAGGGCCGCGAGGGGGGACCGGGGAGCTGTTTTTT
CASSLGPRGGTGELFF
>TRBJ1-2|-|-|TRBV5-1
TGCGCCAGCAGCTTGGATGCCGGGACCGACCGGCGCGGCTACACCTTC
CASSLDAGTDRRGYTF
>TRBJ2-7|few|TRBD2|TRBV20-1
TGCAGTGCTACAGCTGGACTAGCACACGAGCAGTACTTC
CSATAGLAHEQYF